This passage covers 26 T cell receptor beta chains from one sample sequenced in a study of shared clonotypes between healthy human individuals. Measured with immunoSEQ multiplex PCR; TCRdb has only the in-frame clones, and not every one. The sample has roughly 2,300,000 clones, approximately 90% seen once; the top ten hold approximately 0.39%. The sequencing input was naive CD4+ T cells from PBMCs. Subset here: CD45RA+ positively selected. The source is a young man in good health. Some clones in this sample may be carry-over from other donors' samples.

The chain recombines TRBV9 with TRBJ2-1; TRBD2 agrees at 13 bases. With V trimmed by 0 bases and J by 5 bases, 11 bases remained unmatched. This CDR3 region has 19 residues. Germline-derived CDR1 and CDR2 are SGDLS and YYNGEE. The CDR3 DNA sequence: TGTGCCAGCAGCGTAGGACTAGCGGGAGGTAGGGGAGGTGACAATGAGCAGTTCTTC. Amino acids: CASSVGLAGGRGGDNEQFF. The full variable domain, its missing parts supplied by reference TRBV9 and TRBJ2-1, is DSGVTQTPKHLITATGQRVTLRCSPRSGDLSVYWYQQSLDQGLQFLIQYYNGEERAKGNILERFSAQQFPDLHSELNLSSLELGDSALYFCASSVGLAGGRGGDNEQFFGPGTRLTVL.

This chain links TRBV7-9 with TRBJ1-3; a weak D match, TRBD1 (5 bases). Trimming left V 0 bases short and J 1 base short, with 13 bases between. This CDR3 is built from 17 residues. Germline V gene lookup returns CDR1 SEHNR and CDR2 FQNEAQ (reference sequence). The CDR3 DNA reads TGTGCCAGCAGCTTAGCTGCTGGGGGAACGTCTGGAAACACCATATATTTT. Amino acids: CASSLAAGGTSGNTIYF.

The rearrangement links TRBV10-3 to TRBJ2-2, with a possible D match to TRBD1 (6 bases). Germline V CDR1 and CDR2: ENHRY, SYGVKD. The CDR3 sequence is 15 residues long. Trimming shortened V by 1 base and J by 4 bases, and 10 bases separated the two germline ends. The CDR3 sequence is CAISELEGGTGELFF. Written as DNA, the CDR3 is TGTGCCATCAGTGAGTTGGAAGGGGGCACCGGGGAGCTGTTTTTT.

The J gene is TRBJ1-4, the V gene TRBV5-1, with D perhaps matching TRBD1 (5 bases). V was clipped by 1 base and J by 3 bases, with 10 bases between them. The CDR3 is made up of 15 amino acids. In germline, CDR1 is SGHRS, CDR2 YFSETQ. In nucleotides, the CDR3 is TGCGCCAGCAGCTTGATGGGGCCCGCTAATGAAAAACTGTTTTTT. Its protein is CASSLMGPANEKLFF.

The chain recombines TRBV5-4 with TRBJ2-1; maybe TRBD2 (6 bases). Germline CDR1 is SGHNT and CDR2 is YYREEE (reference sequence). This CDR3 comprises 15 residues. The V end lost 4 bases, the J end lost 7 bases, and 18 bases lay between the germline ends. The CDR3 spells CASSRVVGGWNEQFF. DNA for the CDR3: TGTGCCAGCAGCAGGGTGGTGGGAGGATGGAATGAGCAGTTCTTC. Together with reference TRBV5-4 and TRBJ2-1, the CDR3 gives the full variable domain: ETGVTQSPTHLIKTRGQQVTLRCSSQSGHNTVSWYQQALGQGPQFIFQYYREEENGRGNFPPRFSGLQFPNYSSELNVNALELDDSALYLCASSRVVGGWNEQFFGPGTRLTVL.

V and J are TRBV5-1 and TRBJ2-5; the D gene is possibly TRBD1 (6 bases). CDR1 and CDR2 from the germline V gene are SGHRS and YFSETQ. Trimming removed 7 bases at V and 1 base at J, with 11 bases between. This CDR3 contains 13 residues. The CDR3 sequence is CASGRDTQETQYF. In DNA, the CDR3 is TGCGCCAGCGGCCGGGACACCCAAGAGACCCAGTACTTC.

The V call is TRBV27, the J call TRBJ2-3, with TRBD2 as a possible D gene (6 bases). V dropped 5 bases and J dropped 4 bases, with 16 bases sitting between them. The CDR3 runs to 15 residues. CDR1 MNHEY and CDR2 SMNVEV come from the germline V gene (reference sequence). CDR3 protein: CASSIISGGADTQYF. The CDR3 bases are TGTGCCAGCAGTATAATTAGCGGAGGGGCAGATACGCAGTATTTT.

The chain couples TRBV6-1 to TRBJ2-4, with D perhaps TRBD2 (5 bases). CDR3 length: 13 residues. Germline-derived CDR1 and CDR2 are MNHNS and SASEGT. The V end lost 4 bases, the J end lost 2 bases, and 6 bases lay between the germline ends. CDR3 in amino acids: CASSAGTKNIQYF. The CDR3 coding sequence is TGTGCCAGCAGTGCCGGGACCAAAAACATTCAGTACTTC.

The chain couples TRBV5-1 to TRBJ2-7, with 13 bases matching TRBD2. The germline V gene encodes CDR1 SGHRS and CDR2 YFSETQ. The CDR3 consists of 16 residues. The J segment lost 3 bases and the V segment lost 4 bases, leaving 7 bases of the junction unmatched. The CDR3 loop reads CASSGGTSGTYYEQYF. CDR3 bases: TGCGCCAGCAGCGGGGGGACTAGCGGGACCTACTACGAGCAGTACTTC.

CDR3 in DNA: TGTGCAAGTCGCTTAGCGCTGAGGCATCAGCCCCAGCATTTT. It translates to CASRLALRHQPQHF. The chain has TRBV12-2 and TRBJ1-5. TRBV12-2 is reported as a pseudogene. The length of the CDR3 is 14 residues.

A single count supports this clone. The chain couples TRBV5-6 to TRBJ1-4; D may be TRBD1 (6 bases). The CDR3 contains 14 residues. The V end lost 3 bases, the J end lost 8 bases, and 14 bases lay between the germline ends. CDR1 SGHDT and CDR2 YYEEEE come from the germline V gene. DNA for the CDR3: TGTGCCAGCAGCTCGGGCAGGGGCTGGGAAAAACTGTTTTTT. Translating gives CASSSGRGWEKLFF. The full variable domain, with the rest looked up from reference TRBV5-6 and TRBJ1-4, is DAGVTQSPTHLIKTRGQQVTLRCSPKSGHDTVSWYQQALGQGPQFIFQYYEEEERQRGNFPDRFSGHQFPNYSSELNVNALLLGDSALYLCASSSGRGWEKLFFGSGTQLSVL.

Note on this clone: Different DNA sequences within this sample yield the same CDR3. This sequence joins TRBV4-3 and TRBJ1-5; D not certain. Between the trimmed V and J ends, which lost 3 bases and 0 bases, there was a span of 6 bases. CDR1 is LGHNA, CDR2 YSLEER, per germline. This CDR3 region has 14 residues. Here the CDR3 DNA reads TGCGCCAGCAGCCAGGCTTATAGCAATCAGCCCCAGCATTTT. This translates into CASSQAYSNQPQHF.

This chain joins TRBV11-2 and TRBJ2-3; 11 nucleotides align to TRBD2. The germline V gene has CDR1 SGHAT and CDR2 FQNNGV. The CDR3 loop spans 17 amino acids. V was pared by 1 base and J by 2 bases, with 5 bases of the junction left unmatched. CDR3 DNA: TGTGCCAGCAGCTTAGCCGTAGCGGGAGGGTTCACAGATACGCAGTATTTT. Protein: CASSLAVAGGFTDTQYF. Together with reference TRBV11-2 and TRBJ2-3, the CDR3 gives the full variable domain: EAGVAQSPRYKIIEKRQSVAFWCNPISGHATLYWYQQILGQGPKLLIQFQNNGVVDDSQLPKDRFSAERLKGVDSTLKIQPAKLEDSAVYLCASSLAVAGGFTDTQYFGPGTRLTVL.

The chain uses TRBV10-1 and TRBJ2-7; TRBD1 matches at 10 bases. The germline V gene has CDR1 WNHNN and CDR2 SYGVQD (reference sequence). V was clipped by 3 bases and J by 4 bases; unmatched bases: 6. The CDR3 runs 15 residues. This chain's CDR3 is CASSDTGTGAYEQYF. The CDR3 DNA sequence: TGCGCCAGCAGTGACACCGGGACAGGGGCTTACGAGCAGTACTTC.

This clone was found once. V gene TRBV19 combines with J gene TRBJ1-2; tentative D call: TRBD1 (6 bases). This CDR3 contains 14 residues. Germline assignment: CDR1 LNHDA and CDR2 SQIVND (reference sequence). The V and J ends lost 9 bases and 1 base respectively, with 15 bases between them. The CDR3 nucleotides read TGTGCCAGCACCGGGACACAAAATAACTATGGCTACACCTTC. The encoded protein is CASTGTQNNYGYTF.

The table lists this clone with a few counts. This sample includes further DNA sequences coding for the same CDR3. The chain carries TRBV28 and TRBJ2-7; D remains unclear. V dropped 5 bases and J dropped 0 bases, with 5 bases sitting between them. The length of the CDR3 is 12 residues. The germline CDR1 and CDR2 sequences are MDHEN and SYDVKM. The CDR3 region has the DNA TGTGCCAGCAGTCCCGACTCCTACGAGCAGTACTTC. Translated: CASSPDSYEQYF.

The rearrangement joins TRBV28 to TRBJ2-2; 8 positions agree with TRBD2. Germline loops: CDR1 MDHEN, CDR2 SYDVKM. Trimming removed 4 bases from V and 2 bases from J; junction bases left unmatched: 12. The CDR3 has 18 residues. CDR3 sequence (DNA): TGTGCCAGCAGTTCTCTCCGTCATGGACTAGCAAACACCGGGGAGCTGTTTTTT. Amino acid sequence: CASSSLRHGLANTGELFF.

V gene TRBV7-8 combines with J gene TRBJ2-6; D gene ambiguous. In germline, CDR1 is SGHVS, CDR2 FQNEAQ. There are 18 residues in the CDR3. The germline V and J ends were trimmed by 5 bases and 5 bases, with 22 bases remaining between them. CDR3 region: CASSPTTYPQSRANVLTF. Here the CDR3 DNA reads TGTGCCAGCAGCCCCACAACTTACCCACAAAGTCGGGCCAACGTCCTGACTTTC.

CDR3 sequence: CASSLSSFSGNTIYF. The CDR3 DNA reads TGTGCCAGCAGCTTGTCGAGCTTCTCTGGAAACACCATATATTTT. The rearrangement links TRBV5-6 to TRBJ1-3; no clear D. Germline V gives CDR1 SGHDT, CDR2 YYEEEE. Trimming shortened V by 1 base and J by 0 bases, and 8 bases separated the two germline ends. The CDR3 covers 15 residues.

The chain has TRBV28 and TRBJ1-3; TRBD1 is a possible D gene (6 bases). With 3 bases removed from V and 1 base from J, the gap between germline ends came to 13 bases. The CDR3 covers 16 residues. Germline CDR1 reads MDHEN; CDR2 reads SYDVKM. The DNA for the CDR3 is TGTGCCAGCAGTTTGGTTCCGGGACAATCTGGAAACACCATATATTTT. Protein product: CASSLVPGQSGNTIYF.

A remark on this clone: Other DNA sequences within the sample encode an identical CDR3. This sequence joins TRBV10-1 and TRBJ2-1; possibly TRBD1 for D (5 bases). The CDR3 sequence is 14 residues long. Germline V gene data show CDR1 as WNHNN and CDR2 as SYGVQD (reference sequence). V was cut by 0 bases and J by 5 bases, with 8 bases left in between. The CDR3 here is CASSESGRNNEQFF. CDR3 sequence (DNA): TGCGCCAGCAGTGAGTCGGGGCGAAACAATGAGCAGTTCTTC.

This clone was seen a single time. V usage is TRBV18 and J usage is TRBJ1-1; perhaps TRBD1 as D (6 bases). The CDR3 has 15 amino acids. Germline CDR1 and CDR2: KGHSH and LQKENI. Trimming cost V 3 bases and J 4 bases, with 15 bases left between them. The CDR3: CASSPTTGMGTEAFF. DNA of the CDR3: TGTGCCAGCTCACCCACCACAGGGATGGGCACTGAAGCTTTCTTT.

This chain links TRBV14 with TRBJ2-4; unclear D gene. Germline-derived CDR1 and CDR2 are SGHDN and FVKESK. The CDR3 has 18 residues. V was trimmed by 4 bases and J by 0 bases, leaving 19 bases between them. CDR3 DNA: TGTGCCAGCAGCCCCACGGTTTTGGGGTCGCCAGCCAAAAACATTCAGTACTTC. Translating it yields CASSPTVLGSPAKNIQYF.

This sequence joins TRBV7-2 and TRBJ1-2; no firm D call. Per germline, CDR1 SGHTA and CDR2 FQGNSA. The V end lost 1 base, the J end lost 3 bases, and 12 bases lay between the germline ends. The CDR3 contains 15 residues. Written as DNA, the CDR3 is TGTGCCAGCAGCTTAGTGGGGTTGGGAGACTATGGCTACACCTTC. Encoded protein: CASSLVGLGDYGYTF. Together with reference TRBV7-2 and TRBJ1-2, the CDR3 gives the full variable domain: GAGVSQSPSNKVTEKGKDVELRCDPISGHTALYWYRQSLGQGLEFLIYFQGNSAPDKSGLPSDRFSAERTGGSVSTLTIQRTQQEDSAVYLCASSLVGLGDYGYTFGSGTRLTVV.

This clone was detected once. The chain is built from TRBV7-2 and TRBJ2-7; TRBD2 aligns across 7 bases. Trimming at V came to 5 bases and at J to 0 bases, leaving 10 bases not matched to a gene. There are 16 residues in the CDR3. CDR1 and CDR2 (germline): SGHTA, FQGNSA. CDR3 bases: TGTGCCAGCAGCCACGGGGCGGGAGTCGCCTCCTACGAGCAGTACTTC. As protein: CASSHGAGVASYEQYF.

This chain connects TRBV9 to TRBJ2-5; 9 nucleotides line up with TRBD2. V gave up 4 bases and J gave up 1 base; unmatched junction bases: 8. There are 16 residues in the CDR3. Germline CDR1 reads SGDLS; CDR2 reads YYNGEE. CDR3 nucleotides: TGTGCCAGCAGCCCTTGGTTAGCGGGAGCCCAAGAGACCCAGTACTTC. Amino acids: CASSPWLAGAQETQYF.